This TCR beta chain emerged from a study of blood T cell repertoires in COVID-19. Whole-study context: Sites across the United States, Italy and Spain contributed samples from acute and convalescent COVID-19.

The CDR3 has 13 amino acids. V shed 8 bases, J shed 5 bases, and the junction held 6 bases outside the gene matches. Germline V gives CDR1 LGHDT, CDR2 YNNKEL (reference sequence). In the original analysis: Reference gene primers were amplified, and this amplification served to estimate nucleated cell counts. Produced via immunoSEQ multiplex PCR; TCRdb's table is partial and in-frame only. Clone size and V and J calls were adopted from that table, with D and trimming inferred from the DNA. The sample holds 380,000 or so clones, around 92% seen once. What was sequenced was peripheral blood. The clonotype was recovered from a man in his forties with acute or convalescent COVID-19. The rearrangement links TRBV3-1 (or the pseudogene TRBV3-2) to TRBJ2-1; 7 bases fit TRBD2. This CDR3 is CASQGLVHNEQFF. CDR3 nucleotides: TGTGCCAGCCAAGGACTAGTCCACAATGAGCAGTTCTTC.